This TCR beta chain was sequenced for a study of blood T cell repertoires in COVID-19. Looking at the study overall: COVID-19 samples collected from the United States, Italy and Spain covered acute and convalescent phases. PBMCs, B-cell-depleted T cells, or T cells were the source of the cDNA or gDNA that made up the material.

The CDR3 totals 14 residues. Trimming shortened V by 0 bases and J by 4 bases, and 11 bases separated the two germline ends. Per germline, CDR1 SGHDT and CDR2 YYEEEE. Source study methods: Amplification from reference gene primers served as the basis for estimated nucleated cell counts. TCRdb keeps only in-frame clones here, not all; method: immunoSEQ multiplex PCR. V and J calls and clone size are as listed in that table; D and trimming were resolved from the DNA. The sample lists more than 35,000 clones; around 80% were seen once. The origin of this receptor is an older man with acute or convalescent COVID-19. This sequence joins TRBV5-6 and TRBJ2-7; tentative D call: TRBD2 (5 bases). The sample consisted of peripheral blood. CDR3 sequence (DNA): TGTGCCAGCAGCTTGGGGCTAGCTGATTACGAGCAGTACTTC. Amino acids: CASSLGLADYEQYF.